This T cell receptor beta chain was captured in a study of CD8 T cells in Susac syndrome. Study summary: When blood was drawn, the patients with Susac syndrome were therapy-naive, on corticosteroids, or on intravenous immunoglobulin alone.

Findings of the study overall: CD4+ repertoires of Susac syndrome patients lacked detectable clonal expansion.

TCR beta sequencing was performed on blood CD8+ and CD4+ T cells. Random hexamers served to reverse transcribe roughly 0.5 to 1 ug RNA. The method of amplification for TCR beta CDR3 was immunoSEQ multiplex PCR, covering 54 Vbeta and 13 Jbeta. Each CDR3 protein gets one entry after TCRdb re-called the immunoSEQ multiplex PCR reads with MiXCR. The sample lists 150,000 to 200,000 distinct CDR3 sequences; over 75% were seen once. This clonotype has just a few counts. Its antigen is undetermined. The CDR3 totals 13 residues. Trimming stripped 6 bases from V and 4 bases from J, with 10 bases between. Germline-derived CDR1 and CDR2 are LNHDA and SQIVND (reference sequence).

Source material: CD4+ T cells from PBMCs. The TCR was taken from a human donor with Susac syndrome. The V call is TRBV19, the J call TRBJ2-4; the D is unclear. DNA for the CDR3: TGTGCCAGTAGGAGTCAGCAGAAAAACATTCAGTACTTC. It is translated as CASRSQQKNIQYF. Together with reference TRBV19 and TRBJ2-4, the CDR3 gives the full variable domain: DGGITQSPKYLFRKEGQNVTLSCEQNLNHDAMYWYRQDPGQGLRLIYYSQIVNDFQKGDIAEGYSVSREKKESFPLTVTSAQKNPTAFYLCASRSQQKNIQYFGAGTRLSVL.